A single count supports the clone carrying this T cell receptor beta chain. Measured with immunoSEQ multiplex PCR; TCRdb has only the in-frame clones, and not every one. The sample carries approximately 24,000 clones, 85% to 95% recorded once. The memory T cells were sequenced right after ex vivo isolation, without culture. V was clipped by 4 bases and J by 4 bases, with 4 bases between them. This CDR3 has 11 amino acids. Germline V gene lookup returns CDR1 MNHNY and CDR2 SVGAGI (reference sequence). This sample was taken from a study of CD4 T cell repertoires in COVID-19. The sample here was circulating follicular helper CD4+ T cells (cTfh) from blood, taken before the COVID-19 pandemic. This TCR derives from a human donor who had COVID-19. The chain carries TRBV6-6 and TRBJ2-5, with D unclear. The CDR3 coding sequence is TGTGCCAGCAGTTTCGGAGAGACCCAGTACTTC. It translates to CASSFGETQYF.